This T cell receptor (beta chain) is from a study of shared clonotypes between healthy human individuals. Naive CD8 cells, CD45RO-negative and positively selected for CCR7, excluded terminally differentiated effector memory CD45RA+ cells. Trimming took 3 bases from V and 4 from J, leaving 15 bases between them. CDR3 length equals 14 residues. Germline V lookup: CDR1 SQVTM, CDR2 ANQGSEA. Study findings and constraints: It was expected that sequencing depth would affect clonotype sharing among donors. Naive CD4 clonotypes overlapped across a few donors at 4.5% to 5.5%.

In the case of this clone: Its specificity is unknown.

The test was conducted at deep level. Repertoires were generated with immunoSEQ multiplex PCR, while TCRdb's copy carries only in-frame clones and drops some. The sample gives under 2,000,000 clones, about 95% of which show up once; approximately 1% is in the top ten. The sample consisted of naive CD8+ T cells sorted from blood. This clonotype was sampled from a man younger than 30 in good health. The rearrangement uses TRBV29-1 and TRBJ1-2; D is unclear. The CDR3 sequence: CSVDQAGELYGYTF. The CDR3 bases are TGCAGCGTTGATCAGGCCGGGGAACTCTATGGCTACACCTTC.